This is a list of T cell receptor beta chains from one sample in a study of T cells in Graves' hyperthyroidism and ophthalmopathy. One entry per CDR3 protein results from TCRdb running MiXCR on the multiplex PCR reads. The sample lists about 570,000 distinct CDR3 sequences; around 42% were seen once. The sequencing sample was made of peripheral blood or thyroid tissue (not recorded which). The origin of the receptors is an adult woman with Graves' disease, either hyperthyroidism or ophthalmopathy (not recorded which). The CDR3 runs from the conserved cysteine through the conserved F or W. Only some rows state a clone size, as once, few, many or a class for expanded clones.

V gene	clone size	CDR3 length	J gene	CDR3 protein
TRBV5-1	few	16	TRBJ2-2	CASSFVLAGIIGELFF
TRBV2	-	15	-	CASSEDRAGTDTQYF
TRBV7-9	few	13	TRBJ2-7	CASSYVGSYEQYF
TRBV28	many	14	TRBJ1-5	CASSSPGYNQPQHF
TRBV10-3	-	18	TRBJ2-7	CAITPGLARGPVRSEQYF
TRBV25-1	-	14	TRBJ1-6	CASGLGTGGAPLHF
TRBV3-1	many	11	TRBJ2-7	CASSQVYEQYF
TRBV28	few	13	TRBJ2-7	CASRPGTSREQYF
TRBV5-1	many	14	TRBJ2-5	CASSRPGGLETQYF
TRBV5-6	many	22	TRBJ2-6	CASSAIGGEWGPISSGANVLTF
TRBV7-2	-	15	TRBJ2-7	CASSPRDGPEYEQYF
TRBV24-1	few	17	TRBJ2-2	CATSDLRGRKGTGELFF
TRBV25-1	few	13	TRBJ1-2	CASSFGQPYGYTF
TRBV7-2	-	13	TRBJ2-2	CASRRTSGGELFF
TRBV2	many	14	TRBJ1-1	CASSGRVQGTEAFF
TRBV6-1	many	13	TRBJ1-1	CASKAGEDTEAFF
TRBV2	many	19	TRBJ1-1	CASSAGTSWHIGLNTEAFF
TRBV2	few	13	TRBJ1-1	CASNDMFNTEAFF
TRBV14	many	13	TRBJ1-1	CASSLSRVAEAFF
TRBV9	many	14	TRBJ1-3	CASTSTSSGNTIYF
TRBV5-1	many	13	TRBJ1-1	CASSVWTVTEAFF
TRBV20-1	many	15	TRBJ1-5	CSARDPEEIYQPQHF
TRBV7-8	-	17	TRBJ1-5	CASSRDRAMGSNQPQHF
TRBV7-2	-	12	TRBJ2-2	CASTEHPGELFF
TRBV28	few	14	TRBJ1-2	CASNSGGRSSGYTF
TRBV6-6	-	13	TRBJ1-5	CASRDSTVQPQHF
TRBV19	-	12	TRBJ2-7	CASSPNLYEQYF
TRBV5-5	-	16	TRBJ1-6	CASSLAKSSYNSPLHF
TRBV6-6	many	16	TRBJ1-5	CASSYPDRGRVQPQHF
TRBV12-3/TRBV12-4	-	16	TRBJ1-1	CASSEGGKAFSTEAFF
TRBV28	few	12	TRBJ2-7	CASSLLLQRLYF
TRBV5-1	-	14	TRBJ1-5	CASSSPQGAQPQHF
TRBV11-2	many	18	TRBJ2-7	CASSLRGTSGSLSHEQYF
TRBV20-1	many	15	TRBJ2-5	CSATPIGPGTETQYF
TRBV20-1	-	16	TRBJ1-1	CSATGTGIRRDTEAFF
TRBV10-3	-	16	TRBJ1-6	CAISGGDRGYNSPLHF
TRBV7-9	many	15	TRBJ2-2	CASSLKDANTGELFF
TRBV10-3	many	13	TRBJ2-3	CAISSTSADTQYF
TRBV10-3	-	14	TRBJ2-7	CAIKIYGQNYEQYF
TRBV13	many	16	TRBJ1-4	CASSPGGFSANEKLFF
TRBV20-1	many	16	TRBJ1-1	CSAPTRDRGRNTEAFF
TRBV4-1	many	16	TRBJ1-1	CASSLYLPEMNTEAFF
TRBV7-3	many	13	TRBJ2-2	CASSFGAPGELFF
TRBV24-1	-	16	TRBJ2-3	CATSDPHGADTDTQYF
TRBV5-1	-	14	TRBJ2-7	CASSHGTGGLEQYF
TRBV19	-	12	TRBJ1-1	CASSWGGSEAFF
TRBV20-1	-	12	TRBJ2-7	CSARVGVYEQYF
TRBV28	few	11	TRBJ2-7	CALGRGNEQYF
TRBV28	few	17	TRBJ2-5	CASSFFPDWTEQETQYF
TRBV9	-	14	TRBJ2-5	CASSGGASNQPQYF
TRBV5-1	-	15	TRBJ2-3	CASSLGQRPGDTQYF
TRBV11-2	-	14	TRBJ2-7	CASQPGAGVGEQYF
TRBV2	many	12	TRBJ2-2	CASSYHTGELFF